This entry lists 4 T cell receptor beta chains sequenced from one sample in a study of blood T cells in healthy people across ages. A second PCR, run for 7 to 11 cycles, used a sample-barcoded 5' primer plus a J-beta primer mix. Each CDR3 protein gets one entry after TCRdb re-called the 5' RACE reads with MiXCR. Among about 1.8 million distinct CDR3 sequences listed, about 50% were seen once. The specimen was blood. All receptors derive from a woman in her forties in good health.

The table lists this clonotype with a few counts. The V gene is TRBV11-2, the J gene TRBJ2-5; 15 bases match TRBD2. CDR3 size: 17 residues. V shed 5 bases and J 1 base; nucleotides not matched to a gene: 5. Germline-derived CDR1 and CDR2 are SGHAT and FQNNGV. The CDR3 reads CASSPGTSGGIQETQYF. DNA of the CDR3: TGTGCCAGCAGCCCGGGGACTAGCGGGGGGATCCAAGAGACCCAGTACTTC. Combining the CDR3 with reference TRBV11-2 and TRBJ2-5 gives the whole variable domain EAGVAQSPRYKIIEKRQSVAFWCNPISGHATLYWYQQILGQGPKLLIQFQNNGVVDDSQLPKDRFSAERLKGVDSTLKIQPAKLEDSAVYLCASSPGTSGGIQETQYFGPGTRLLVL.

The chain links TRBV7-6 to TRBJ1-3, with D possibly matching TRBD1 (5 bases). CDR3 length: 17 residues. The germline V gene has CDR1 SGHVS and CDR2 FNYEAQ. Deletions cut 2 bases from V and 0 bases from J, with 14 bases between. Here the CDR3 DNA reads TGTGCCAGCAGCTTACTTTACGCGACAGACTCTGGAAACACCATATATTTT. Amino acids: CASSLLYATDSGNTIYF.

This clonotype occurred a few times. This chain joins TRBV20-1 and TRBJ2-3; 8 bases map to TRBD2. CDR1 and CDR2 (germline): DFQATT, SNEGSKA (reference sequence). J lost 1 base, V lost 3 bases, and 6 bases had no gene match. The CDR3 has 15 amino acids. Written as DNA, the CDR3 is TGCAGTGCTAGCGGCGGGGGGCAAGGCACAGATACGCAGTATTTT. Protein: CSASGGGQGTDTQYF.

The V and J genes are TRBV4-2 and TRBJ2-7, with 9 nucleotides matching TRBD2. The junction had 8 bases not matched to a gene; V was cut back by 5 bases and J by 0 bases. The CDR3 has 16 residues. Germline CDR1 is LGHNA and CDR2 is YNFKEQ. The CDR3 bases are TGTGCCAGCAGCGTAAGACTAGCGGAAGTCTCCTACGAGCAGTACTTC. This gives the protein CASSVRLAEVSYEQYF.